One T cell receptor beta chain is described in this entry. This sample was included in a study of cytomegalovirus exposure and HLA in healthy donors. The PCR employed 60 Vbeta primers together with 13 Jbeta primers. Clones were sequenced by immunoSEQ multiplex PCR, and TCRdb holds only the in-frame ones, with some missing. The sample yields tens of thousands of clones, under 80% seen once. V was cut by 1 base and J by 4 bases, with 14 bases left in between. This CDR3 contains 15 residues. CDR1 SGHTA and CDR2 FQGNSA come from the germline V gene. The chain combines TRBV7-2 with TRBJ2-7; D may be TRBD1 (7 bases). This clonotype originated in a man in his thirties or forties in good health and CMV-seropositive. The sample comprised PBMCs. The CDR3 nucleotides read TGTGCCAGCAGCTTAGGGGGGGACAGAAAGTACGAGCAGTACTTC. Encoded protein: CASSLGGDRKYEQYF.